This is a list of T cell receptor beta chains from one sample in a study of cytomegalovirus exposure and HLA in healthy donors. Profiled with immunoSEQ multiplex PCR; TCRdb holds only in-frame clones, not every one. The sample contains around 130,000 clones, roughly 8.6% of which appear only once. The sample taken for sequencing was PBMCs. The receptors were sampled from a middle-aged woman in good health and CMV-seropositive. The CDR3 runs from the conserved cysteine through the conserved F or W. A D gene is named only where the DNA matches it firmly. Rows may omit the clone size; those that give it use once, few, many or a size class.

CDR3: CASSSLGGATPDTGYTF; DNA: TGTGCCAGCAGCTCCTTAGGGGGGGCCACTCCCGATACGGGCTACACCTTC; D: -; J: TRBJ1-2; size: -; V: TRBV5-4
CDR3: CASSVGQGEPYEQYF; DNA: TGTGCCAGCAGCGTAGGACAGGGGGAACCCTACGAGCAGTACTTC; D: TRBD1; J: TRBJ2-7; size: -; V: TRBV9
CDR3: CASSPTGDYGYTF; DNA: TGTGCCAGCTCCCCGACAGGGGACTATGGCTACACCTTC; D: TRBD1; J: TRBJ1-2; size: few; V: TRBV6-4
CDR3: CASSFSGDQPQHF; DNA: TGTGCCAGCAGCTTTTCCGGGGATCAGCCCCAGCATTTT; D: -; J: TRBJ1-5; size: -; V: TRBV11-2
CDR3: CASSLTSGNYEQYF; DNA: TGTGCCAGCAGCTTAACTAGCGGGAACTACGAGCAGTACTTC; D: TRBD2; J: TRBJ2-7; size: -; V: TRBV7-2
CDR3: CTSTLGLALNEQFF; DNA: TGTACCAGCACGTTGGGGCTAGCGTTGAATGAGCAGTTCTTC; D: -; J: TRBJ2-1; size: -; V: TRBV2
CDR3: CASSHLRERSNEQFF; DNA: TGTGCCAGCAGCCACCTGCGAGAGCGGTCCAATGAGCAGTTCTTC; D: -; J: TRBJ2-1; size: -; V: TRBV4-2
CDR3: CASSPTANLYQPQHF; DNA: TGTGCCAGCAGTCCGACAGCGAACCTTTATCAGCCCCAGCATTTT; D: -; J: TRBJ1-5; size: -; V: TRBV28
CDR3: CASSFTGPSGYTF; DNA: TGTGCCAGCAGCTTCACAGGGCCCAGTGGCTACACCTTC; D: -; J: TRBJ1-2; size: -; V: TRBV7-2
CDR3: CAWRGWSRGDEKLFF; DNA: TGTGCCTGGAGAGGTTGGAGCAGGGGAGACGAAAAACTGTTTTTT; D: -; J: TRBJ1-4; size: few; V: TRBV30
CDR3: CASSPPGTGGEKLFF; DNA: TGTGCCAGCAGCCCCCCCGGGACAGGGGGAGAAAAACTGTTTTTT; D: TRBD1; J: TRBJ1-4; size: -; V: TRBV7-2
CDR3: CASRETGGTEAFF; DNA: TGTGCCAGCCGGGAGACAGGGGGAACTGAAGCTTTCTTT; D: TRBD1; J: TRBJ1-1; size: -; V: TRBV6-5
CDR3: CASSLGPRLHTKNIQYF; DNA: TGTGCCAGCAGCTTAGGCCCCAGACTACACACCAAAAACATTCAGTACTTC; D: -; J: TRBJ2-4; size: -; V: TRBV13